The clone carrying this T cell receptor beta chain was recorded at least ten times. As yet, its antigen is unknown. Carried by the TCR beta cDNA libraries were unique molecular identifiers. TCRdb redid the calling of the PCR reads with MiXCR, one entry per CDR3 protein. The table has approximately 150,000 distinct CDR3 sequences, roughly 31% seen once. CDR3 length: 13 residues. The junction had 5 bases not matched to a gene; V was cut back by 4 bases and J by 4 bases. Germline V gene data show CDR1 as SGHRS and CDR2 as YFSETQ. This record belongs to a study of post-analysis software for immune sequencing data. Study context: In terms of disease course, relapsing-remitting, secondary progressive and progressive-relapsing multiple sclerosis were included. Study results and limitations: Multiple sclerosis patients had significantly lower normalized Chao1 diversity than controls. Analysis by F measure revealed that same-batch samples clustered strongly together. Included in a set of about five TRBV segments more frequent in patients than controls were TRBV5-6, TRBV5-1 and TRBV20-1.

This clonotype was sampled from a girl aged 10-17 years with multiple sclerosis. The chain has TRBV5-1 and TRBJ2-7; TRBD1 matches at 7 bases. Input material: blood. The DNA of the CDR3 is TGCGCCAGCAGCCGGGACAGACAGTACGAGCAGTACTTC. This sequence encodes CASSRDRQYEQYF.